This is a list of T cell receptor beta chains from one sample in a study of blood T cell repertoires in COVID-19. Method: immunoSEQ multiplex PCR; TCRdb's copy keeps in-frame clones and lacks some. Among roughly 90,000 clones, 89% were seen once, and the ten largest hold approximately 5.5%. Source material: peripheral blood. The receptor set was obtained from a woman older than 75 with active COVID-19. CDR3s include the opening cysteine and the closing phenylalanine or tryptophan. A D gene is named only where the DNA matches it firmly. Part of the rows lack a size; the others show once, few, many or a class for expanded clones.

clone size: .
V gene: TRBV6-2/TRBV6-3
D gene: .
J gene: TRBJ1-2
CDR3 DNA: TGTGCCAGCAGTATCACGGACAGTGACAACTATGGCTACACCTTC
CDR3 protein: CASSITDSDNYGYTF

clone size: once
V gene: TRBV3-1/TRBV3-2
D gene: TRBD2
J gene: TRBJ2-1
CDR3 DNA: TGTGCCAGCAGCCATGGGACTAGCGGGATTTACAATGAGCAGTTCTTC
CDR3 protein: CASSHGTSGIYNEQFF

clone size: once
V gene: TRBV28
D gene: TRBD1
J gene: TRBJ1-4
CDR3 DNA: TGTGCCAGCAGTTTAACGGACAGGGATGAAAAACTGTTTTTT
CDR3 protein: CASSLTDRDEKLFF

clone size: .
V gene: TRBV7-9
D gene: TRBD1
J gene: TRBJ2-5
CDR3 DNA: TGTGCCAGCAGCCCGGGACAGGGCCAAGAGACCCAGTACTTC
CDR3 protein: CASSPGQGQETQYF

clone size: .
V gene: TRBV10-3
D gene: TRBD1
J gene: TRBJ2-7
CDR3 DNA: TGTGCCATCACCCTGGACAGGGGCTCCTACGAGCAGTACTTC
CDR3 protein: CAITLDRGSYEQYF

clone size: .
V gene: TRBV7-3
D gene: .
J gene: TRBJ2-3
CDR3 DNA: TGTGCCAGCAGCTTAACGGCCAGCGGTATACCCACAGATACGCAGTATTTT
CDR3 protein: CASSLTASGIPTDTQYF

clone size: .
V gene: TRBV18
D gene: TRBD1
J gene: TRBJ2-1
CDR3 DNA: TGTGCCAGCTCACCAAGACAGGGATGGAATGAGCAGTTCTTC
CDR3 protein: CASSPRQGWNEQFF

clone size: .
V gene: TRBV11-2
D gene: .
J gene: TRBJ2-7
CDR3 DNA: TGTGCCAGCAGCTCAGCTCGGGTCCAGCAGTACTTC
CDR3 protein: CASSSARVQQYF

clone size: .
V gene: TRBV27
D gene: .
J gene: TRBJ2-3
CDR3 DNA: TGTGCCAGCAGTATACAGGGTTCAGATACGCAGTATTTT
CDR3 protein: CASSIQGSDTQYF

clone size: .
V gene: TRBV3-1/TRBV3-2
D gene: TRBD2
J gene: TRBJ2-7
CDR3 DNA: TGTGCCAGCAGCCAAGCTCACGGGAGGGGGTGGGAGCAGTACTTC
CDR3 protein: CASSQAHGRGWEQYF

clone size: .
V gene: TRBV15
D gene: .
J gene: TRBJ2-7
CDR3 DNA: TGTGCCACCAGCAGCGGGCGGGCGACCTACGAGCAGTACTTC
CDR3 protein: CATSSGRATYEQYF

clone size: once
V gene: TRBV6-2/TRBV6-3
D gene: .
J gene: TRBJ2-1
CDR3 DNA: TGTGCCAGCAGTTATCTGGCTAGCAACTACAATGAGCAGTTCTTC
CDR3 protein: CASSYLASNYNEQFF

clone size: few
V gene: TRBV7-8
D gene: .
J gene: TRBJ1-5
CDR3 DNA: TGTGCCAGCAGCGGTAGCCCGGGAGGCAATCAGCCCCAGCATTTT
CDR3 protein: CASSGSPGGNQPQHF

clone size: .
V gene: TRBV27
D gene: .
J gene: TRBJ2-1
CDR3 DNA: TGTGCCAGCAGTTTAAGGGATCCCGTGGGGCGGCAGTTCTTC
CDR3 protein: CASSLRDPVGRQFF

clone size: .
V gene: TRBV27
D gene: TRBD2
J gene: TRBJ2-5
CDR3 DNA: TGTGCCAGCAGGGGACTAGCGGACCAAGAGACCCAGTACTTC
CDR3 protein: CASRGLADQETQYF

clone size: .
V gene: TRBV30
D gene: .
J gene: TRBJ1-2
CDR3 DNA: TGTGCCTTGCAAGCCTATGGCTACACCTTC
CDR3 protein: CALQAYGYTF

clone size: .
V gene: TRBV27
D gene: TRBD2
J gene: TRBJ2-1
CDR3 DNA: TGTGCCAGCACCCGAAAGGAGGTCCTCCTAGCGGGAGGGGTAAATGAGCAGTTCTTC
CDR3 protein: CASTRKEVLLAGGVNEQFF

clone size: .
V gene: TRBV4-2
D gene: .
J gene: TRBJ1-5
CDR3 DNA: TGTGCCAGCAGCCAAGATCTAGGAGTTAATCAGCCCCAGCATTTT
CDR3 protein: CASSQDLGVNQPQHF

clone size: .
V gene: TRBV19
D gene: .
J gene: TRBJ2-3
CDR3 DNA: TGTGCCAGCCGACAGAGCAGCACAGATACGCAGTATTTT
CDR3 protein: CASRQSSTDTQYF

clone size: .
V gene: TRBV7-8
D gene: TRBD2
J gene: TRBJ2-4
CDR3 DNA: TGTGCCAGCAGCTCCCTAACTAGCGGGAGTGGTAAAAACATTCAGTACTTC
CDR3 protein: CASSSLTSGSGKNIQYF

clone size: few
V gene: TRBV7-3
D gene: .
J gene: TRBJ2-1
CDR3 DNA: TGTGCCAGCAGCGCAGGTCTTGAGCAGTTCTTC
CDR3 protein: CASSAGLEQFF

clone size: .
V gene: TRBV6-5
D gene: TRBD1
J gene: TRBJ2-7
CDR3 DNA: TGTGCCAGCAGCTTACAGGGGTCATACGAGCAGTACTTC
CDR3 protein: CASSLQGSYEQYF

clone size: .
V gene: TRBV11-2
D gene: TRBD1
J gene: TRBJ2-7
CDR3 DNA: TGTGCCAGCATTTTGACAGGGGGCAACGAGCAGTACTTC
CDR3 protein: CASILTGGNEQYF

clone size: .
V gene: TRBV2
D gene: TRBD2
J gene: TRBJ2-5
CDR3 DNA: TGTGCCAGCAGTGAGGGTTTAGCGGGAGTCCAGACCCAGTACTTC
CDR3 protein: CASSEGLAGVQTQYF

clone size: once
V gene: TRBV18
D gene: .
J gene: TRBJ2-3
CDR3 DNA: TGTGCCAGCTCCCCGAGGTCCCGTGAAACAGATACGCAGTATTTT
CDR3 protein: CASSPRSRETDTQYF

clone size: once
V gene: TRBV12-3/TRBV12-4
D gene: TRBD2
J gene: TRBJ2-1
CDR3 DNA: TGTGCCAGCAGTTTAACTAGCGTTAATGAGCAGTTCTTC
CDR3 protein: CASSLTSVNEQFF

clone size: once
V gene: TRBV19
D gene: TRBD2
J gene: TRBJ2-3
CDR3 DNA: TGTGCCAGTAGTACCGGACGATGGTTTAGCGGGAGCGGCACAGATACGCAGTATTTT
CDR3 protein: CASSTGRWFSGSGTDTQYF

clone size: .
V gene: TRBV27
D gene: .
J gene: TRBJ2-3
CDR3 DNA: TGTGCCAGCAGTTTAAAGTCCGGCCGTGGGGGCGTTGCAGATACGCAGTATTTT
CDR3 protein: CASSLKSGRGGVADTQYF

clone size: once
V gene: TRBV7-9
D gene: TRBD1
J gene: TRBJ2-7
CDR3 DNA: TGTGCCAGCAGTCAACACGGGACAGGGGTGGGCGAGCAGTACTTC
CDR3 protein: CASSQHGTGVGEQYF

clone size: .
V gene: TRBV2
D gene: .
J gene: TRBJ2-3
CDR3 DNA: TGTGCCAGCAGTGAATTGCAGGGTAGCACAGATACGCAGTATTTT
CDR3 protein: CASSELQGSTDTQYF

clone size: .
V gene: TRBV18
D gene: .
J gene: TRBJ2-5
CDR3 DNA: TGTGCCAGCTCACCGCTAGCTCGGGAGACCCAGTACTTC
CDR3 protein: CASSPLARETQYF